This TCR beta chain emerged from a study of blood T cells in healthy people across ages. Study-wide results and limits: The study found more naive CD4+ cells and higher diversity in long-lived than aged donors.

Collection of 8.5 to 10 milliliters of peripheral blood was performed for each donor. Comments on this clonotype: Its specificity is not known.

Primed by a sample-barcoded 5' primer and a J-beta primer mix, a second PCR proceeded for about 6 to 12 cycles. Every molecule of cDNA carried a tag from a template-switch adaptor with 12 random nucleotides. Researchers report that each sample yielded at least 3 million CDR3-containing paired-end reads. TCRdb called the 5' RACE reads again in MiXCR, with one record for every CDR3 protein. The sample holds 650,000 to 900,000 distinct CDR3 sequences, around two thirds seen once. The CDR3 length is 14 residues. The germline gives CDR1 SGHDN, CDR2 FVKESK. V shed 5 bases and J 10 bases; nucleotides not matched to a gene: 4.

The source material was blood. The chain joins TRBV14 to TRBJ2-1, with 14 bases matching TRBD2. The receptor's source is a man younger than 45 in good health. The CDR3 DNA reads as TGTGCCAGCAGCGGGACTAGCGGGGGCTCAGAGCAGTTCTTC. It yields the protein CASSGTSGGSEQFF.